This is a list of T cell receptor beta chains from one sample in a study of blood T cell repertoires in COVID-19. The protocol was immunoSEQ multiplex PCR, while the TCRdb copy is restricted to in-frame clones and leaves out a portion. The table lists under 300,000 clones, 85% to 90% of them singletons. The specimen was PBMCs or T cells enriched from blood (not recorded which). These receptors all stem from a woman between 18 and 29 years old who had recovered from COVID-19. The CDR3 runs from the conserved cysteine through the conserved F or W.

v_gene	j_gene	CDR3aa
TRBV5-6	TRBJ1-4	CASSSPVDRQNEKLFF
TRBV14	TRBJ1-2	CASSPSGGWYGYTF
TRBV2	TRBJ1-2	CASNQRTGQGVRISGYTF
TRBV5-1	TRBJ1-1	CASSLGAGNTEAFF
TRBV6-5	TRBJ1-6	CASHRAHNSPLHF
TRBV2	TRBJ2-5	CASRDLAGVETQYF
TRBV3-1/TRBV3-2	TRBJ1-2	CASSQDLSRQAKGYTF
TRBV2	TRBJ1-5	CATRTGTGNQPQHF
TRBV2	TRBJ1-6	CASRVTGTYNSPLHF
TRBV7-9	TRBJ2-7	CASSARTGTSSYEQYF
TRBV20-1	TRBJ2-5	CSASEIRGRQTQYF
TRBV9	TRBJ2-1	CASSVGGQGYDEQFF
TRBV10-1	TRBJ2-2	CASSAPPGQGGRELFF
TRBV5-4	TRBJ2-7	CASSLNAGQGIYEQYF
TRBV10-3	TRBJ1-5	CAISESRNSNQPQHF
TRBV7-3	TRBJ1-1	CASSPYPGSTEAFF
TRBV18	TRBJ1-5	CASSATGAYSNQPQHF
TRBV2	TRBJ2-1	CASSEALRGGPYNEQFF
TRBV19	TRBJ2-1	CASRGGSTYNEQFF
TRBV6-2/TRBV6-3	TRBJ2-1	CASSPLGGVGDNEQFF